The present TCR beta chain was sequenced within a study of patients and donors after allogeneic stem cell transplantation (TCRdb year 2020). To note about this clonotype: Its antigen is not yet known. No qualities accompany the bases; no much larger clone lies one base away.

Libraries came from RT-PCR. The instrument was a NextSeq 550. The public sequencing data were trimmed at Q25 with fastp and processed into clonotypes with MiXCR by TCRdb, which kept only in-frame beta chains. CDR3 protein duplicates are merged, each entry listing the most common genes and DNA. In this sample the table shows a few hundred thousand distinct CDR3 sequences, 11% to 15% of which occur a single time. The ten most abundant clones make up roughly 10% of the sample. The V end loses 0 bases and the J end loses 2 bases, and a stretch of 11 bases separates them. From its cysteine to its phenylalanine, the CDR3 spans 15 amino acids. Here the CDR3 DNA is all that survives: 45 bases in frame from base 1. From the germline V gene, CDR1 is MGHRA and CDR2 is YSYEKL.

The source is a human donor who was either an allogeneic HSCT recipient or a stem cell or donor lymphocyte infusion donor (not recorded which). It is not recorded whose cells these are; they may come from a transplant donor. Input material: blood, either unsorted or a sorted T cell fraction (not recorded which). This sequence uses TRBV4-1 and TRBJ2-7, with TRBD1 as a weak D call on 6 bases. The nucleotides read TGCGCCAGCAGCCAAGAACCGGACAGCGCCTACGAGCAGTACTTC. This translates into CASSQEPDSAYEQYF.